This T cell receptor (beta chain) was profiled in a study of CD8 T cells in ankylosing spondylitis. The study's findings and limits: Apparently characteristic of ankylosing spondylitis blood was a TCR beta motif (eight highly homologous variants). Certain motif variants had earlier appeared in reactive arthritis synovial fluid and blood.

The germline V gene encodes CDR1 LGHDT and CDR2 YNNKEL (reference sequence). V dropped 1 base and J dropped 8 bases, with 18 bases sitting between them. The CDR3 consists of 16 residues. MiXCR, applied by TCRdb to the 5' RACE reads, yields one record per CDR3 protein. The repertoire holds approximately 550,000 distinct CDR3 sequences, with over 9.5% as singletons. This clonotype showed up just a few times. Its antigen remains unknown. J is TRBJ2-1 and V is TRBV3-1, with a possible D match to TRBD1 (6 bases). The source of this sequence is a male donor with ankylosing spondylitis. Specimen: blood, either unsorted or a sorted T cell fraction (not recorded which). In DNA, the CDR3 is TGTGCCAGCAGCCAAGCGGGAACTACACAGGGCCATGAGCAGTTCTTC. Translating gives CASSQAGTTQGHEQFF.